What follows are 14 T cell receptor beta chains derived from one specimen sequenced in a study of control samples from healthy donors and cancer patients. The assay was immunoSEQ multiplex PCR, and TCRdb's table has in-frame clones only and misses some. The sample comprises 40,000 to 55,000 clones, about 91% of which are singletons, and around 23% rests with the top ten. Sequenced input: PBMCs. These receptors were obtained from a woman aged 35 to 49 with head and neck cancer.

The rearrangement links TRBV29-1 to TRBJ1-2; possibly TRBD1 for D (5 bases). The germline V gene has CDR1 SQVTM and CDR2 ANQGSEA. V gave up 2 bases and J gave up 2 bases, with 9 bases separating them. The CDR3 runs 13 residues. The CDR3: CSVEKAGNYGYTF. CDR3 nucleotides: TGCAGCGTTGAAAAGGCAGGGAACTATGGCTACACCTTC.

The rearrangement joins TRBV5-1 to TRBJ2-7, with TRBD2 identical over 12 bases. The CDR3 length is 17 residues. The germline CDR1 and CDR2 sequences are SGHRS and YFSETQ. Trimming took 2 bases from V and 3 from J; bases not matched to a gene: 9. The CDR3: CASSFATSGRVNYEQYF. The DNA for the CDR3 is TGCGCCAGCAGCTTCGCGACTAGCGGGAGAGTTAACTACGAGCAGTACTTC.

The rearrangement joins TRBV27 to TRBJ2-3; the D is unclear. V shed 5 bases and J shed 2 bases, with 11 bases lying between them. The CDR3 covers 14 residues. Germline CDR1 MNHEY, CDR2 SMNVEV (reference sequence). For the CDR3, the DNA is TGTGCCAGCAGTACCCGACTGTACACAGATACGCAGTATTTT. It codes for CASSTRLYTDTQYF.

The J gene is TRBJ1-1, the V gene TRBV19; tentatively, D is TRBD1 (6 bases). CDR1 and CDR2 from the germline V gene are LNHDA and SQIVND (reference sequence). The CDR3 covers 16 residues. Trimming took off 5 bases at V and 4 bases at J, with 20 bases between the two ends. The CDR3 DNA sequence: TGTGCCAGTAGTCTAAGAGGGGGGGGTACGGGCACTGAAGCTTTCTTT. Its protein is CASSLRGGGTGTEAFF.

CDR3 sequence (DNA): TGTGCCAGTAGTATCCCGGGGGGCCCCCACGGTAATGAGCAGTTCTTC. The encoded protein is CASSIPGGPHGNEQFF. The chain couples TRBV19 to TRBJ2-1; TRBD2 might be the D (7 bases). The CDR3 contains 16 residues. Trimming removed 3 bases at V and 7 bases at J, with 19 bases between. Germline V gives CDR1 LNHDA, CDR2 SQIVND (reference sequence).

This chain connects TRBV18 to TRBJ2-6; TRBD1 matches at 8 bases. Germline trimming cut 2 bases from V and 9 bases from J; bases unmatched to any gene: 6. CDR1 is KGHSH, CDR2 LQKENI, per germline. The CDR3 runs 15 residues. The CDR3 region has the DNA TGTGCCAGCTCACCAGCCGGACAGGGATTCAACGTCCTGACTTTC. Amino acids: CASSPAGQGFNVLTF.

This chain uses TRBV6-4 with TRBJ1-1; perhaps TRBD1 as D (6 bases). The CDR3 is 18 amino acids. Germline CDR1 is MRHNA and CDR2 is SNTAGT. Trimming pared 6 bases from V and 5 bases from J, leaving 28 bases between. The CDR3 DNA reads as TGTGCCAGCAGGGACGGGCAAACCGTTCAGGGGTCGGGAACTGAAGCTTTCTTT. Amino acid sequence: CASRDGQTVQGSGTEAFF.

The chain uses TRBV11-2 and TRBJ2-5; 9 positions agree with TRBD2. The CDR3 extends over 16 amino acids. V trimming: 5 bases; J trimming: 2 bases; junction bases outside the gene matches: 9. Germline V CDR1 and CDR2: SGHAT, FQNNGV. The CDR3 sequence is CASSQRLAELQETQYF. DNA of the CDR3: TGTGCCAGCAGCCAGAGACTAGCGGAATTACAAGAGACCCAGTACTTC.

The chain recombines TRBV5-5 with TRBJ2-7, with unresolved D. V was pared by 2 bases and J by 0 bases, with 3 bases between. CDR1 is SGHKS, CDR2 YYEKEE, per germline (reference sequence). The CDR3 extends over 12 amino acids. The CDR3 DNA reads as TGTGCCAGCAGCTTCGTCTCCTACGAGCAGTACTTC. It specifies CASSFVSYEQYF.

The chain joins TRBV27 to TRBJ2-7; D is perhaps TRBD1 (5 bases). The CDR3 contains 15 residues. In germline, CDR1 is MNHEY, CDR2 SMNVEV (reference sequence). Between the trimmed V and J ends, which lost 3 bases and 0 bases, there was a span of 12 bases. The CDR3 spells CASSFRGARSYEQYF. In DNA form, the CDR3 reads TGTGCCAGCAGTTTTCGTGGGGCACGCTCCTACGAGCAGTACTTC.

The chain links TRBV30 to TRBJ2-5, with D perhaps given as TRBD1 or TRBD2 (5 bases each). CDR1 is GTSNPN and CDR2 is SVGIG in the germline V gene (reference sequence). Trimming shortened V by 0 bases and J by 5 bases, and 13 bases separated the two germline ends. This CDR3 region has 14 residues. This CDR3 reads CAWSVRGVEETQYF. DNA of the CDR3: TGTGCCTGGAGTGTACGAGGGGTGGAGGAGACCCAGTACTTC. The full variable domain, its missing parts supplied by reference TRBV30 and TRBJ2-5, is SQTIHQWPATLVQPVGSPLSLECTVEGTSNPNLYWYRQAAGRGLQLLFYSVGIGQISSEVPQNLSASRPQDRQFILSSKKLLLSDSGFYLCAWSVRGVEETQYFGPGTRLLVL.

The rearrangement links TRBV5-1 to TRBJ2-7, with 10 nucleotides matching TRBD2. V shed 2 bases, J shed 5 bases, and the junction held 7 bases outside the gene matches. CDR1 SGHRS and CDR2 YFSETQ come from the germline V gene. This CDR3 is built from 15 residues. CDR3 region: CASSFSLAGDNEQYF. CDR3 nucleotide sequence: TGCGCCAGCAGCTTCAGTCTAGCGGGAGACAACGAGCAGTACTTC.

The CDR3 region is CASSWIDTQYF. The CDR3 coding sequence is TGTGCCAGCAGTTGGATAGATACGCAGTATTTT. This chain joins TRBV2 and TRBJ2-3, with D unresolved. V was shortened by 5 bases and J by 5 bases, with 5 bases between the two germline ends. The CDR3 has 11 residues. CDR1 is SNHLY and CDR2 is FYNNEI in the germline V gene.

The CDR3 loop reads CASGSSGTTDTQYF. DNA for the CDR3: TGTGCTAGTGGTTCTTCAGGGACAACAGATACGCAGTATTTT. V usage is TRBV12-5 and J usage is TRBJ2-3, with TRBD1 as a possible D gene (6 bases). CDR1 is LGHNT and CDR2 is FRNRAP in the germline V gene. V lost 4 bases, J lost 3 bases, and 11 bases lay in between. CDR3 length: 14 residues.